This T cell receptor beta chain was identified in a study of Ad26.COV2.S vaccination and SARS-CoV-2 variants. TCRdb's table, derived via immunoSEQ multiplex PCR, lists solely in-frame clones and lacks some. This table holds approximately 400,000 clones, about 92% found once. Study-wide results and limits: Recipients of vaccine and of placebo showed similar breadth of their non-spike TCR repertoires. Spike-specific CD8+ and CD4+ T cell responses reportedly showed substantial breadth after vaccination. Recipients given vaccine exceeded placebo recipients in spike-specific TCR breadth.

In germline, CDR1 is SGDLS, CDR2 YYNGEE. V dropped 3 bases and J dropped 4; count of bases not matched to a gene: 9. The CDR3 is 15 residues long. Notes on this clone: What it recognizes is unknown.

This sequence joins TRBV9 and TRBJ2-5; 7 positions match TRBD1. This clonotype was sampled from a human donor who had recovered from COVID-19. The sample in question was peripheral blood, obtained after recovery from COVID-19. The CDR3 DNA reads as TGTGCCAGCAGCGAGCGGACAGGCGTTCGAGAGACCCAGTACTTC. It is translated as CASSERTGVRETQYF.